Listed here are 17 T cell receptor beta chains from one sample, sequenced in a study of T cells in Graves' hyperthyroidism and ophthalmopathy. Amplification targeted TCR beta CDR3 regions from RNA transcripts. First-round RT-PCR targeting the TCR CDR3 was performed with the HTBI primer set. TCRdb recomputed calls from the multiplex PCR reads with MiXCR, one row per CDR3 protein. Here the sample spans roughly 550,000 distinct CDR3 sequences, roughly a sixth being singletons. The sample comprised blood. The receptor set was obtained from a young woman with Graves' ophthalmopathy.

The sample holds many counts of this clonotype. The CDR3 region has the DNA TGTGCCAGCGGGGGGGGAAATTCACCCCTCCACTTT. Translated, it gives CASGGGNSPLHF. The genes are TRBV28 and TRBJ1-6; perhaps TRBD1 as D (5 bases). The V gene lost 8 bases and the J gene lost 7 bases, with 9 bases spanning the gap. This CDR3 contains 12 residues. Germline lookup yields CDR1 MDHEN and CDR2 SYDVKM.

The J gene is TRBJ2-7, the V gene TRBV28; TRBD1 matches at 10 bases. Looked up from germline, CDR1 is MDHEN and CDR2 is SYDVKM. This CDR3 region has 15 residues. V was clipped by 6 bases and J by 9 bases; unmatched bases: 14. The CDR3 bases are TGTGCCAGCAGCGCCTGGGGGACAGGGGAGATAAGGCAGTACTTC. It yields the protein CASSAWGTGEIRQYF.

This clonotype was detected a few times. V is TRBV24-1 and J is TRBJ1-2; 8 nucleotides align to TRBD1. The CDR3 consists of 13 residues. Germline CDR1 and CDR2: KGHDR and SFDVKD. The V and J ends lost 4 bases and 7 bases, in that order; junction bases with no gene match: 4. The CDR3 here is CATSDLDRAGYTF. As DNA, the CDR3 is TGTGCCACCAGTGACTTGGACAGGGCTGGCTACACCTTC.

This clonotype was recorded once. CDR3 residues: CASSYNEGNIQYF. The CDR3 DNA is TGTGCCAGCAGTTACAACGAGGGGAACATTCAGTACTTC. This rearrangement joins TRBV6-5 to TRBJ2-4; D might be TRBD1 or TRBD2, each matching 5 bases. The V end was cut by 2 bases, the J end by 7 bases, with 9 bases between. The CDR3 sequence is 13 residues long. The germline V gene has CDR1 MNHEY and CDR2 SVGAGI.

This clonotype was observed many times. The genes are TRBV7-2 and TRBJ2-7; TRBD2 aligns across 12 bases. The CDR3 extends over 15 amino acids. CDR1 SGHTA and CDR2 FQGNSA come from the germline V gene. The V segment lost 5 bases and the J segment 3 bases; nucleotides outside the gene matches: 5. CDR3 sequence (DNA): TGTGCCAGCAGCCCCGGACTAGCGGGATACTACGAGCAGTACTTC. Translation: CASSPGLAGYYEQYF.

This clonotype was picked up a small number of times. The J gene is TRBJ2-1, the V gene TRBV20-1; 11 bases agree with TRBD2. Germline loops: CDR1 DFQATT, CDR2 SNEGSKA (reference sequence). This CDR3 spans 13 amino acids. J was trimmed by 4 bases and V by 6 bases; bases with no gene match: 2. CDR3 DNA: TGCAGTGCCAGACTAGCGGGGTACAATGAGCAGTTCTTC. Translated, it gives CSARLAGYNEQFF.

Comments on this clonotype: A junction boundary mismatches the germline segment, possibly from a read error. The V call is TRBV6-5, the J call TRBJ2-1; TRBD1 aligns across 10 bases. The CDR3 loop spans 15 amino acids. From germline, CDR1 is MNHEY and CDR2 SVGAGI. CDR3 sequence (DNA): TGTGCCAGCAGTTACCCGGGACAGGGGAACAATGGGCAGTTCTTC. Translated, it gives CASSYPGQGNNGQFF.

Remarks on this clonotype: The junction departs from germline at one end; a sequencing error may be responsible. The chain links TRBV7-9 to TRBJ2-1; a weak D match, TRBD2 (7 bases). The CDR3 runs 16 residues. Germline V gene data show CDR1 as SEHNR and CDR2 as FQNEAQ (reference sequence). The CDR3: CASSQGGGGGYNEQFF. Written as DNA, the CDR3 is TGCGCCAGCAGCCAAGGGGGGGGGGGCGGTTACAATGAGCAGTTCTTC.

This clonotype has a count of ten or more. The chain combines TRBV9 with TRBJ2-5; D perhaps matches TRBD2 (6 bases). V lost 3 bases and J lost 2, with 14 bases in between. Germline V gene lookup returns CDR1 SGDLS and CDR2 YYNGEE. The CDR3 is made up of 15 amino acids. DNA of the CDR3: TGTGCCAGCAGCGGCGGCCCCGGGAGACAAGAGACCCAGTACTTC. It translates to CASSGGPGRQETQYF. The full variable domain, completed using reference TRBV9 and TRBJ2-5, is DSGVTQTPKHLITATGQRVTLRCSPRSGDLSVYWYQQSLDQGLQFLIQYYNGEERAKGNILERFSAQQFPDLHSELNLSSLELGDSALYFCASSGGPGRQETQYFGPGTRLLVL.

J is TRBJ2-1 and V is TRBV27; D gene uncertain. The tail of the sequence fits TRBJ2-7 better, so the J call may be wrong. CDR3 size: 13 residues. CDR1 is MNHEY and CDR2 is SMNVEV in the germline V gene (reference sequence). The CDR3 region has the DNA TGTGCCAGCAGTTTAGGGCAGTACAATGAGCAGTACTTC. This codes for CASSLGQYNEQYF.

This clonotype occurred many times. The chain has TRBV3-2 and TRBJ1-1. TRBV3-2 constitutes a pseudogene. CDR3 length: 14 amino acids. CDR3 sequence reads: CASSPEWGNTEAFF. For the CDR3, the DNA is TGTGCCAGCAGCCCGGAATGGGGGAACACTGAAGCTTTCTTT.

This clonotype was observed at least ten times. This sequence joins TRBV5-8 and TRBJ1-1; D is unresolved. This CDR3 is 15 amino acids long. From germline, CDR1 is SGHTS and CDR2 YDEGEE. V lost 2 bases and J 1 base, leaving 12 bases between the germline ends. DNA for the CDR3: TGTGCCAGCAGCTTAGTGTACGGAAAGAACACTGAAGCTTTCTTT. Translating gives CASSLVYGKNTEAFF.

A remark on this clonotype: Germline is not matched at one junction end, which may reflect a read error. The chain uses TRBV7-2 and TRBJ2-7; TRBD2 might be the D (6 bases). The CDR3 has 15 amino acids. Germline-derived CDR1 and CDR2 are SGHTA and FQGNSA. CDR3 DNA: TGTGCCAGCAGCTGGCAGGGTGGGGACTCCTACGAGCGGTACTTC. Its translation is CASSWQGGDSYERYF.

CDR3 nucleotide sequence: TGTGCCAGCAGTTATGTACAGGGGGTTCAAGAGACCCAGTACTTC. Its translation: CASSYVQGVQETQYF. The genes are TRBV27 and TRBJ2-5, with 8 bases aligning to TRBD1. Germline V gives CDR1 MNHEY, CDR2 SMNVEV (reference sequence). V shed 4 bases, J shed 2 bases, and the junction held 6 bases outside the gene matches. This CDR3 region has 15 residues.

DNA of the CDR3: TGTGCCACCAGTGACCCTTGGACTAGCGGGAGATACAATGAGCAGTTCTTC. This sequence encodes CATSDPWTSGRYNEQFF. V gene TRBV24-1 combines with J gene TRBJ2-1, with 13 bases fitting TRBD2. This CDR3 spans 17 amino acids. V was clipped by 4 bases and J by 4 bases; unmatched bases: 6. Germline V gene lookup returns CDR1 KGHDR and CDR2 SFDVKD.

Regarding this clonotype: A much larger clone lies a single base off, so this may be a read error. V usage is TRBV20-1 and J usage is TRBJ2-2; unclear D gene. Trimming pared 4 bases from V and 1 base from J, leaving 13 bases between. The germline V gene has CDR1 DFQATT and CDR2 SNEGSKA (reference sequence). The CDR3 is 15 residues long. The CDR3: CSAKEGRLNTGELFF. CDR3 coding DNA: TGCAGTGCTAAAGAAGGAAGGCTGAACACCGGGGAGCTGTTTTTT.

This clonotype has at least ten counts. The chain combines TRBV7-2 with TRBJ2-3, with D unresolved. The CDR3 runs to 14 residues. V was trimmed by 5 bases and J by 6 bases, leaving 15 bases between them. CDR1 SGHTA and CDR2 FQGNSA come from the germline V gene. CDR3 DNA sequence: TGTGCCAGCAGCCAATCCGGGCCTTGGGATACGCAGTATTTT. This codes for CASSQSGPWDTQYF.